Here is one T cell receptor (beta chain) with its context. From germline, CDR1 is SGHRS and CDR2 YFSETQ. This CDR3 contains 15 residues. Trimming removed 2 bases from V and 1 base from J; junction bases left unmatched: 5. The data originate from a study of CD8 T cells in Susac syndrome. An amount of RNA that ranged from roughly 0.45 to 1 ug was reverse transcribed with random hexamers. The amplification used immunoSEQ multiplex PCR on TCR beta CDR3; it spanned 54 Vbeta and 13 Jbeta. TCRdb reanalysed the immunoSEQ multiplex PCR reads using MiXCR and keeps one entry per CDR3 protein. The table has about 160,000 distinct CDR3 sequences, 92% seen once; the top ten hold more than 0.07%. Controls were age- and sex-matched healthy donors.

The sequence derives from a human donor in good health. The sequenced sample consisted of CD4+ T cells from PBMCs. The V gene is TRBV5-1, the J gene TRBJ2-7; the match to TRBD1 covers 8 bases. The CDR3 coding sequence is TGCGCCAGCAGCTTAGGGACAGGACGATCCTACGAGCAGTACTTC. Residues: CASSLGTGRSYEQYF.